These 10 T cell receptor beta chains were sequenced from one sample in a study of blood T cell repertoires in COVID-19. Some clones are missing from TCRdb's copy, which holds only in-frame ones; the method was immunoSEQ multiplex PCR. Of over 130,000 clones detected, more than 85% appear once; the ten largest clones hold 5% to 6%. The sample taken for sequencing was peripheral blood. The receptors stem from a human donor in a cohort sampled during active COVID-19.

This clone has a handful of counts. Germline and junction disagree at one end, which may indicate a read error. V usage is TRBV14 and J usage is TRBJ2-5, with D possibly matching TRBD1 (5 bases). The V gene's germline CDR1 is SGHDN and CDR2 FVKESK. This CDR3 region has 14 residues. In DNA, the CDR3 is TGTGCCAGCAGTCAAGGACAAATCCAAGAGACCCAGTACTTC. Its protein product is CASSQGQIQETQYF.

The chain links TRBV2 to TRBJ2-5, with TRBD2 matching 7 bases. Germline V gene data show CDR1 as SNHLY and CDR2 as FYNNEI. CDR3 length equals 15 residues. The J segment lost 5 bases and the V segment lost 7 bases, leaving 13 bases of the junction unmatched. CDR3 bases: TGTGCCAGCACGATGGAAGCGGGGAAGGGGGAGACCCAGTACTTC. It encodes CASTMEAGKGETQYF. The complete variable domain, with remaining parts taken from reference TRBV2 and TRBJ2-5, reads EPEVTQTPSHQVTQMGQEVILRCVPISNHLYFYWYRQILGQKVEFLVSFYNNEISEKSEIFDDQFSVERPDGSNFTLKIRSTKLEDSAMYFCASTMEAGKGETQYFGPGTRLLVL.

The genes are TRBV2 and TRBJ2-3; D not certain. In germline, CDR1 is SNHLY, CDR2 FYNNEI. This CDR3 has 10 amino acids. Trimming removed 11 bases at V and 6 bases at J, with 9 bases between. CDR3 region: CAVFQDTQYF. CDR3 in DNA: TGTGCCGTATTCCAGGATACGCAGTATTTT.

This rearrangement joins TRBV15 to TRBJ1-1; unclear D gene. Germline V CDR1 and CDR2: LNHNV, YYDKDF (reference sequence). V was clipped by 6 bases and J by 0 bases, with 14 bases between them. This CDR3 is 15 amino acids long. In nucleotides, the CDR3 is TGTGCCACCAGGGCGCGGGAGCCCCTGAACACTGAAGCTTTCTTT. Translated, it gives CATRAREPLNTEAFF.

The V call is TRBV28, the J call TRBJ1-2; 8 bases fit TRBD1. V was pared by 1 base and J by 5 bases, with 3 bases of the junction left unmatched. The length of the CDR3 is 14 residues. Germline V gene lookup returns CDR1 MDHEN and CDR2 SYDVKM. The CDR3 sequence is CASSLLDRVYGYTF. CDR3 in DNA: TGTGCCAGCAGTTTATTGGACAGGGTGTATGGCTACACCTTC.

CDR3 amino acids: CASSPGLAGGPYYTGELFF. Here the CDR3 DNA reads TGTGCCAGCAGTCCCGGACTAGCGGGAGGGCCATATTACACCGGGGAGCTGTTTTTT. V and J are TRBV28 and TRBJ2-2; 15 bases are shared with TRBD2. J lost 3 bases, V lost 5 bases, and 10 bases had no gene match. Germline V CDR1 and CDR2: MDHEN, SYDVKM. The CDR3 contains 19 residues.

The chain links TRBV19 to TRBJ1-5, with D perhaps matching TRBD1 (6 bases). The germline V gene has CDR1 LNHDA and CDR2 SQIVND (reference sequence). The CDR3 runs to 15 residues. The V end lost 4 bases, the J end lost 0 bases, and 10 bases lay between the germline ends. CDR3 nucleotides: TGTGCCAGTAGTACGGACAGTTATAGCAATCAGCCCCAGCATTTT. Residues: CASSTDSYSNQPQHF.

With respect to this clone: At one end, the junction sequence differs from germline, possibly due to a read error. This chain uses TRBV30 with TRBJ1-2; 8 nucleotides match TRBD1. CDR1 is GTSNPN, CDR2 SVGIG, per germline (reference sequence). This CDR3 is built from 11 residues. The CDR3 is CARRTGIGYTF. As DNA, the CDR3 is TGTGCCCGGAGGACAGGGATCGGCTACACCTTC.

This clone was seen only a few times. The chain links TRBV10-2 to TRBJ1-6, with D tentatively TRBD1 (6 bases). The CDR3 is made up of 15 amino acids. V lost 3 bases and J lost 6, with 12 bases in between. Germline loops: CDR1 WSHSY, CDR2 SAAADI. The CDR3, as DNA: TGCGCCAGCAGTGACTCCGGGACAACTAATTCACCCCTCCACTTT. As protein: CASSDSGTTNSPLHF.

CDR3 region: CASSLLDTYEQYF. The CDR3 nucleotides read TGTGCCAGCAGTTTATTAGACACCTACGAGCAGTACTTC. This chain links TRBV28 with TRBJ2-7, with unresolved D. Trimming took 1 base from V and 2 from J, leaving 6 bases between them. The CDR3 sequence is 13 residues long. The V gene's germline CDR1 is MDHEN and CDR2 SYDVKM.